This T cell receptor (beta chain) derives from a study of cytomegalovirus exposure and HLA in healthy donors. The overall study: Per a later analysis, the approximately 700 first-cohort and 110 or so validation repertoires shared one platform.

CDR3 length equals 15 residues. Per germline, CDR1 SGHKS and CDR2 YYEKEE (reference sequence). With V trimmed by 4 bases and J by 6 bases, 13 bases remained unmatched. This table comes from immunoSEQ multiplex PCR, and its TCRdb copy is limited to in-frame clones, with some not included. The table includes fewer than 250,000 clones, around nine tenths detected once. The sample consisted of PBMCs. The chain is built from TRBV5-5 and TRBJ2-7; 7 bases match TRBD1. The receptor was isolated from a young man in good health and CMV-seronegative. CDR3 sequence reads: CASSPTTGLFGEQYF. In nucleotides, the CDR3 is TGTGCCAGCAGCCCGACGACAGGGTTGTTCGGCGAGCAGTACTTC.